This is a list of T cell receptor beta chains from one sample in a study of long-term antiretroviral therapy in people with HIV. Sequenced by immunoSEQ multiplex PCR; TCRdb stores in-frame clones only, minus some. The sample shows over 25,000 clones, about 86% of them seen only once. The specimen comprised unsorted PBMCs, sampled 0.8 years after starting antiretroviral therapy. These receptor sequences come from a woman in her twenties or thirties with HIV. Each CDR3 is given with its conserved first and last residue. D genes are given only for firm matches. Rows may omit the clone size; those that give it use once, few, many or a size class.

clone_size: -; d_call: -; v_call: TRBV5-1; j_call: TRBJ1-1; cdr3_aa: CASSLAEGTEAFF; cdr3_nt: TGCGCCAGCAGCTTGGCAGAAGGCACTGAAGCTTTCTTT
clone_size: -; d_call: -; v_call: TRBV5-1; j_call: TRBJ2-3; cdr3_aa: CASRGYSDTDTQYF; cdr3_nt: TGCGCCAGCAGAGGTTACTCCGACACAGATACGCAGTATTTT
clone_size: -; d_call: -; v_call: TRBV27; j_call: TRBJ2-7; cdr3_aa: CASSLLSRGNEQYF; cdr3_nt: TGTGCCAGCAGTTTATTAAGCAGGGGCAACGAGCAGTACTTC
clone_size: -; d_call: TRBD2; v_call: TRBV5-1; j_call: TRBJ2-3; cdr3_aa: CASSPEKGLGTDTQYF; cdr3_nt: TGCGCCAGCAGCCCGGAAAAAGGACTAGGGACAGATACGCAGTATTTT
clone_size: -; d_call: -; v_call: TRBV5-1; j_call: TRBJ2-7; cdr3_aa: CASSLSAEHKTEQYF; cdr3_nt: TGCGCCAGCAGCTTGTCCGCAGAACACAAGACCGAGCAGTACTTC
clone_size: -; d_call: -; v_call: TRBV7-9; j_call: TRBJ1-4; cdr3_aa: CASRDSDLLNEKLFF; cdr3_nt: TGTGCCAGCAGAGATTCGGACCTCCTTAATGAAAAACTGTTTTTT
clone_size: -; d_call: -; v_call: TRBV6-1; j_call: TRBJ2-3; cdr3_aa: CASTPPGLGPDTQYF; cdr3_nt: TGTGCCAGCACCCCACCGGGCCTAGGTCCAGATACGCAGTATTTT
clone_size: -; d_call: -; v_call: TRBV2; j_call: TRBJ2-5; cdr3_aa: CASSEARLGSGVETQYF; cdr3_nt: TGTGCCAGCAGTGAAGCGCGCCTGGGGTCTGGGGTCGAGACCCAGTACTTC
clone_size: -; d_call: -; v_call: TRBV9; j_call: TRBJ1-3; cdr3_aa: CASSSPTTIYF; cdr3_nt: TGTGCCAGCAGCTCACCTACCACCATATATTTT
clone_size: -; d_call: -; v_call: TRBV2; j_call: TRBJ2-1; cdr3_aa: CASSADPGTYNEQFF; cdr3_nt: TGTGCCAGCAGCGCGGACCCAGGAACCTACAATGAGCAGTTCTTC
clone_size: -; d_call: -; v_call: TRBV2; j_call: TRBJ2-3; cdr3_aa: CASSERGAWNTDTQYF; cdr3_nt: TGTGCCAGCAGTGAAAGGGGCGCCTGGAACACAGATACGCAGTATTTT
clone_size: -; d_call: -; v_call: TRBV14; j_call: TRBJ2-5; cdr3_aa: CASSQVAGSRPEETQYF; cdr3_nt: TGTGCCAGCAGCCAAGTGGCAGGGAGCCGCCCCGAAGAGACCCAGTACTTC
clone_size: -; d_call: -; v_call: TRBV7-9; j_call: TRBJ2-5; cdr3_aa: CASSTTGNLGTQYF; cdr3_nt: TGTGCCAGCAGCACCACAGGGAACTTGGGAACCCAGTACTTC
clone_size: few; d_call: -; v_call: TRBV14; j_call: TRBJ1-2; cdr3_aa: CASSPPGKDGYTF; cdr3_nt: TGTGCCAGCAGCCCACCGGGGAAGGATGGCTACACCTTC
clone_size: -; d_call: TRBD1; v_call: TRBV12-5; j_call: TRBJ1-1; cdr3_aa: CASGLGGQGGGEAFF; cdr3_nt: TGTGCTAGTGGTTTGGGGGGACAGGGCGGGGGTGAAGCTTTCTTT
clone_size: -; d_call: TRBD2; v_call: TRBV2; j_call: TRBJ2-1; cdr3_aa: CASSRLAGYNEQFF; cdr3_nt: TGTGCCAGCAGCAGACTAGCGGGCTACAATGAGCAGTTCTTC
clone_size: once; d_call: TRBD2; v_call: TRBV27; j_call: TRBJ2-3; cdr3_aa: CASSSKRLAGTDTQYF; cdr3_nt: TGTGCCAGCAGTTCCAAGAGACTAGCGGGAACAGATACGCAGTATTTT
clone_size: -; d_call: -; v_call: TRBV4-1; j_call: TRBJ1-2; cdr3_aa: CASSQDLYGYTF; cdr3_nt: TGCGCCAGCAGCCAAGACCTATATGGCTACACCTTC
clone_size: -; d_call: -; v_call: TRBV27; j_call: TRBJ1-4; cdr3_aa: CASRVGGNEKLFF; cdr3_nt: TGTGCCAGCAGGGTGGGGGGTAATGAAAAACTGTTTTTT
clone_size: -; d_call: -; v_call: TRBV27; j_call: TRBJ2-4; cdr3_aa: CASSFRGIQYF; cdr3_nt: TGTGCCAGCAGTTTTCGGGGCATTCAGTACTTC
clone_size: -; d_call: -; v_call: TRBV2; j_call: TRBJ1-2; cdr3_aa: CAQSPGVGIGYTF; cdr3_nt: TGTGCCCAAAGCCCGGGGGTCGGTATCGGCTACACCTTC
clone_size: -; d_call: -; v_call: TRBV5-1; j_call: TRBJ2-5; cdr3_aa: CASSFRQQGGNQETQYF; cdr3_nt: TGCGCCAGCAGCTTCCGGCAGCAGGGAGGCAACCAAGAGACCCAGTACTTC
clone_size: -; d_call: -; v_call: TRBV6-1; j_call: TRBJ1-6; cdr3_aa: CASSEVKSQTYNSPLHF; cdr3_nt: TGTGCCAGCAGTGAAGTAAAGTCACAGACTTATAATTCACCCCTCCACTTT
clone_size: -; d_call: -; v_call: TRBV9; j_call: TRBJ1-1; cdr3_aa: CASSVALQGNTEAFF; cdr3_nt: TGTGCCAGCAGCGTAGCTCTACAGGGGAACACTGAAGCTTTCTTT
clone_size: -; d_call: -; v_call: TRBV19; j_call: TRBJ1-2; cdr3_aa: CASSRDPPGQYGYTF; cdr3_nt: TGTGCCAGTAGTAGAGACCCTCCTGGTCAGTATGGCTACACCTTC